One TCR beta chain is described in this entry. Its specificity is unknown. This sample was taken from a study of Graves' ophthalmopathy and Graves' hyperthyroidism. Background on the study: Prior to any treatment, peripheral blood was collected at the time of initial diagnosis. Study-wide results and caveats: Among thyroid clonotypes expanded above 0.001 frequency, most also appeared in blood. Progression of ophthalmopathy was predicted by the model with 70% to 71% sensitivity and less than 85% specificity.

Per the germline V gene, CDR1 is ENHRY and CDR2 is SYGVKD. There are 14 residues in the CDR3. Trimming cost V 5 bases and J 1 base, with 12 bases left between them. What supplied the PBMCs was about 9.8 ml of fresh peripheral blood. Transcripts of RNA were the source for amplifying TCR beta CDR3 regions. The first round was an RT-PCR with HTBI primers, and the second round was a multiplex PCR. MiXCR, run by TCRdb on the multiplex PCR reads, gives a single entry per CDR3 protein. The data show around 400,000 distinct CDR3 sequences, 20% to 25% seen once. Sequencing input: peripheral blood. The chain employs TRBV10-3 and TRBJ2-7; the D gene is possibly TRBD1 (7 bases). The TCR originated in a woman aged 18-29 years with stable Graves' hyperthyroidism. The DNA for the CDR3 is TGTGCCATCAGTAGACAGGGAGGTTCCTACGAGCAGTACTTC. Encoded protein: CAISRQGGSYEQYF.